This is a list of T cell receptor beta chains from one sample in a study of shared clonotypes between healthy human individuals. TCRdb's copy holds only in-frame clones and misses some; the assay was immunoSEQ multiplex PCR. Among over 850,000 clones listed, approximately 78% were seen once. Sequencing was performed on memory CD4+ T cells from PBMCs. These receptors came from a man between 18 and 29 years old in good health. Some clones in this sample may be carry-over from other donors' samples. The CDR3 runs from the conserved cysteine through the conserved F or W. The order of the fields is V gene, clone size, J gene, D gene, CDR3 length, CDR3 protein, CDR3 DNA. A D gene is named only where the DNA matches it firmly. Clone size is stated in some rows and not others, as once, few, many or a class when expanded.

TRBV7-9	.	TRBJ2-7	.	12	CASSSPGRSCYF	TGTGCCAGCAGCTCCCCGGGCAGGTCGTGCTACTTC
TRBV30	.	TRBJ2-7	.	14	CAWSVPGSRYEQYF	TGTGCCTGGAGTGTACCCGGGAGTCGCTACGAGCAGTACTTC
TRBV2	.	TRBJ1-2	.	14	CASSVTDYDYGYTF	TGTGCCAGCAGTGTGACAGACTACGACTATGGCTACACCTTC
TRBV27	.	TRBJ2-1	TRBD1	15	CASRPSTDLDREQFF	TGTGCCAGCAGGCCATCTACTGACTTGGACAGGGAGCAGTTCTTC
TRBV28	.	TRBJ2-5	.	16	CASSLIWRGRQETQYF	TGTGCCAGCAGTTTAATTTGGAGGGGTCGCCAAGAGACCCAGTACTTC
TRBV11-3	few	TRBJ2-3	.	15	CASSLGIHSTDTQYF	TGTGCCAGCAGCTTAGGTATACATAGCACAGATACGCAGTATTTT
TRBV18	many	TRBJ2-3	.	13	CASSGQRTDTQYF	TGTGCCAGCTCAGGCCAGCGCACAGATACGCAGTATTTT
TRBV7-2	.	TRBJ2-1	.	15	CASSPSRRSNNEQFF	TGTGCCAGCAGCCCCTCCCGGCGGAGCAACAATGAGCAGTTCTTC
TRBV2	.	TRBJ2-1	TRBD2	12	CATSVERERQFF	TGTGCCACTTCGGTAGAGCGGGAAAGGCAGTTCTTC
TRBV6-5	.	TRBJ2-7	TRBD2	14	CASSRVLAATKQYF	TGTGCCAGCAGTCGAGTACTAGCGGCCACGAAGCAGTACTTC
TRBV30	.	TRBJ1-2	TRBD1	13	CAWSPGQHYGYTF	TGTGCCTGGAGTCCGGGACAGCACTATGGCTACACCTTC
TRBV30	.	TRBJ1-1	.	12	CAWGEERPEAFF	TGTGCCTGGGGGGAGGAGAGACCTGAAGCTTTCTTT
TRBV4-2	.	TRBJ1-1	.	14	CASSHQTENTEAFF	TGTGCCAGCAGCCACCAGACAGAGAACACTGAAGCTTTCTTT
TRBV6-1	few	TRBJ2-1	.	12	CASSTKGHEQFF	TGTGCCAGCAGTACTAAGGGACATGAGCAGTTCTTC
TRBV4-3	.	TRBJ2-5	.	15	CASSQGTSRPETQYF	TGCGCCAGCAGCCAAGGGACTTCTCGACCGGAGACCCAGTACTTC
TRBV9	.	TRBJ2-1	.	13	CASSARGYNEQFF	TGTGCCAGCAGCGCCCGGGGCTACAATGAGCAGTTCTTC
TRBV28	.	TRBJ1-3	.	13	CASRLTAGNTIYF	TGTGCCAGCAGGCTCACAGCTGGAAACACCATATATTTT
TRBV27	.	TRBJ2-6	.	13	CASTGSGANVLTF	TGTGCCAGCACAGGGTCTGGGGCCAACGTCCTGACTTTC
TRBV28	.	TRBJ2-6	.	15	CASRGEHSGANVLTF	TGTGCCAGCAGGGGCGAACACTCTGGGGCCAACGTCCTGACTTTC
TRBV5-6	few	TRBJ1-6	.	13	CASSSGPNSPLHF	TGTGCCAGCAGCTCCGGACCAAATTCACCCCTCCACTTT